This T cell receptor (beta chain) was identified in a study of early T cells in non-severe SARS-CoV-2 infection. Study-wide background: Sequenced bulk RNA came from whole blood that was unsorted, and chains were unpaired.

A note on this clonotype: Its cognate antigen is unknown.

cDNA molecules, individually, were tagged with unique molecular identifiers. Each CDR3 protein gets one entry after TCRdb re-called the 5' RACE reads with MiXCR. The sample contains 45,000 to 70,000 distinct CDR3 sequences, 6.2% of which appear only once. Findings and caveats of the study: Reliance on VDJdb matching favored anti-spike CD8 responses; private and CD4 specificities were missed.

The V gene's germline CDR1 is MGHRA and CDR2 YSYEKL. The CDR3 length is 18 residues. Trimming took off 0 bases at V and 0 bases at J, with 12 bases between the two ends. Sample: whole blood. V gene TRBV4-1 combines with J gene TRBJ1-6; tentative D call: TRBD1 (6 bases). The clonotype comes from an adult who was a healthcare worker with PCR-confirmed SARS-CoV-2 infection or an uninfected control (not recorded which). DNA for the CDR3: TGCGCCAGCAGCCAAGAGGCCAGGGGAAGCTCCTATAATTCACCCCTCCACTTT. The encoded protein is CASSQEARGSSYNSPLHF.